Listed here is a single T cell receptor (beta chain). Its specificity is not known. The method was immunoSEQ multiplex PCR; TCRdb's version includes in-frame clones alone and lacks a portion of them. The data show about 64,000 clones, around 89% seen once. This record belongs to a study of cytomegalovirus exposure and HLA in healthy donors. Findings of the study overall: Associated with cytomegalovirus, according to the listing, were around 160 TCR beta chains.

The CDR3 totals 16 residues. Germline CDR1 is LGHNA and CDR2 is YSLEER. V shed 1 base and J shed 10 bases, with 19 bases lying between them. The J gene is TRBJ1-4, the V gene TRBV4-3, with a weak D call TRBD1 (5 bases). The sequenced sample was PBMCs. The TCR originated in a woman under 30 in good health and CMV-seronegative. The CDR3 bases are TGCGCCAGCAGCCAAGTAGGGTCCGACCAGGGCGGAAAACTGTTTTTT. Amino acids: CASSQVGSDQGGKLFF.